These 29 T cell receptor beta chains were sequenced from one sample in a study of blood T cell repertoires in COVID-19. Sequenced by immunoSEQ multiplex PCR; TCRdb stores in-frame clones only, minus some. The table includes about 390,000 clones, approximately 90% detected once. Sample: PBMCs or T cells enriched from blood (not recorded which). The source of these receptors is a woman in her fifties or sixties who had recovered from COVID-19.

The V and J genes are TRBV19 and TRBJ1-2, with no clear D. The CDR3 is 15 amino acids. The V end lost 4 bases, the J end lost 4 bases, and 16 bases lay between the germline ends. Germline lookup yields CDR1 LNHDA and CDR2 SQIVND (reference sequence). The CDR3 loop is CASSTGGASTYGYTF. CDR3 coding DNA: TGTGCCAGTAGTACGGGTGGAGCCTCTACCTATGGCTACACCTTC.

The V and J genes are TRBV7-9 and TRBJ1-2; D is possibly TRBD1 (5 bases). The germline CDR1 and CDR2 sequences are SEHNR and FQNEAQ (reference sequence). Trimming took off 4 bases at V and 8 bases at J, with 23 bases between the two ends. The CDR3 sequence is 16 residues long. CDR3 region: CASSSYAGLLVRGYTF. The CDR3 region has the DNA TGTGCCAGCAGCTCTTATGCGGGACTCCTAGTTAGAGGCTACACCTTC.

The chain is built from TRBV29-1 and TRBJ1-2; D may be TRBD1 (5 bases). The germline CDR1 and CDR2 sequences are SQVTM and ANQGSEA. The CDR3 has 14 amino acids. Trimming removed 1 base at V and 4 bases at J, with 13 bases between. CDR3 sequence reads: CSVEVDGAPYGYTF. CDR3 bases: TGCAGCGTTGAAGTCGATGGGGCTCCCTATGGCTACACCTTC.

This chain's CDR3 is CATKLGTTRVNTEAFF. CDR3 in DNA: TGTGCCACCAAACTTGGGACAACTAGAGTGAACACTGAAGCTTTCTTT. V and J are TRBV19 and TRBJ1-1; D is perhaps TRBD1 (6 bases). Germline CDR1 reads LNHDA; CDR2 reads SQIVND (reference sequence). The V gene lost 10 bases and the J gene lost 0 bases, with 21 bases spanning the gap. The CDR3 spans 16 residues.

The gene calls are TRBV4-1 and TRBJ1-4; TRBD1 aligns across 9 bases. J gave up 3 bases and V 3 bases, and 5 bases lay outside the gene matches. Germline loops: CDR1 MGHRA, CDR2 YSYEKL. The CDR3 spans 16 residues. In DNA, the CDR3 is TGCGCCAGCAGCCACCTACAGGGGGCGGCTAATGAAAAACTGTTTTTT. Its translation: CASSHLQGAANEKLFF.

CDR3 in DNA: TGCAGTGCTAGTTTCCGGGACAGCCAAGAGACCCAGTACTTC. Protein: CSASFRDSQETQYF. The genes are TRBV20-1 and TRBJ2-5; TRBD1 matches 7 bases. From germline, CDR1 is DFQATT and CDR2 SNEGSKA (reference sequence). The CDR3 consists of 14 residues. The V segment lost 3 bases and the J segment 1 base; nucleotides outside the gene matches: 5.

The chain couples TRBV19 to TRBJ2-5, with TRBD2 matching 12 bases. Trimming removed 3 bases from V and 5 bases from J; junction bases left unmatched: 10. This CDR3 has 17 residues. Germline loops: CDR1 LNHDA, CDR2 SQIVND (reference sequence). CDR3 amino acids: CASSITSGGPSRETQYF. CDR3 bases: TGTGCCAGTAGTATCACTAGCGGGGGGCCTAGCCGCGAGACCCAGTACTTC.

The chain is built from TRBV4-1 and TRBJ1-2, with 9 bases matching TRBD1. V was pared by 1 base and J by 8 bases, with 8 bases of the junction left unmatched. This CDR3 comprises 15 residues. From germline, CDR1 is MGHRA and CDR2 YSYEKL. The CDR3 DNA is TGCGCCAGCAGCCAAGGGCGGGGACAGGGTATCGGCTACACCTTC. It is translated as CASSQGRGQGIGYTF.

The chain couples TRBV9 to TRBJ1-2; 7 nucleotides align to TRBD1. Germline trimming cut 4 bases from V and 6 bases from J; bases unmatched to any gene: 18. The CDR3 covers 17 residues. The germline V gene has CDR1 SGDLS and CDR2 YYNGEE. CDR3 coding DNA: TGTGCCAGCAGCCCAAGGGGGGAAAGACAGGGTAGGAATGGCTACACCTTC. It encodes CASSPRGERQGRNGYTF. The full variable domain, completed using reference TRBV9 and TRBJ1-2, is DSGVTQTPKHLITATGQRVTLRCSPRSGDLSVYWYQQSLDQGLQFLIQYYNGEERAKGNILERFSAQQFPDLHSELNLSSLELGDSALYFCASSPRGERQGRNGYTFGSGTRLTVV.

The gene calls are TRBV7-9 and TRBJ2-2, with 11 bases aligning to TRBD1. CDR3 length: 19 amino acids. Germline V gene lookup returns CDR1 SEHNR and CDR2 FQNEAQ (reference sequence). The ends lost 7 bases at V and 3 bases at J; junction bases unmatched: 16. In DNA, the CDR3 is TGTGCCAGCACCAAAACGGGGACAGGGGGTTTCTTAGACACCGGGGAGCTGTTTTTT. Its translation: CASTKTGTGGFLDTGELFF.

The chain recombines TRBV7-9 with TRBJ1-1; D not resolved. This CDR3 is 15 amino acids long. The V end was cut by 5 bases, the J end by 3 bases, with 16 bases between. CDR1 SEHNR and CDR2 FQNEAQ come from the germline V gene (reference sequence). The CDR3 reads CASSQSFGEDTEAFF. CDR3 nucleotides: TGTGCCAGCAGCCAATCTTTCGGGGAGGACACTGAAGCTTTCTTT.

The J gene is TRBJ1-4, the V gene TRBV4-1, with unresolved D. Germline CDR1 MGHRA, CDR2 YSYEKL. Deletions cut 0 bases from V and 3 bases from J, with 17 bases between. This CDR3 region has 18 residues. CDR3 protein: CASSQEGPSGGPNEKLFF. The CDR3 DNA follows: TGCGCCAGCAGCCAAGAGGGCCCTTCGGGAGGACCTAATGAAAAACTGTTTTTT.

This sequence joins TRBV7-9 and TRBJ1-2; possibly TRBD1 for D (5 bases). Between the trimmed V and J ends, which lost 2 bases and 8 bases, there was a span of 18 bases. Germline V gene data show CDR1 as SEHNR and CDR2 as FQNEAQ (reference sequence). The CDR3 is 15 amino acids. In DNA form, the CDR3 reads TGTGCCAGCAGCTTAACGGCGGACATCCTAAGGGGCTACACCTTC. Protein: CASSLTADILRGYTF.

This clone has only one observation. The chain couples TRBV11-2 to TRBJ2-7, with D possibly being TRBD1 (6 bases). The CDR3 length is 14 residues. The germline CDR1 and CDR2 sequences are SGHAT and FQNNGV. V was trimmed by 5 bases and J by 4 bases, leaving 15 bases between them. Written as DNA, the CDR3 is TGTGCCAGCAGCCAGCCAGGGGTGGGGTACGAGCAGTACTTC. Its translation is CASSQPGVGYEQYF.

This clone showed up just once. The V call is TRBV28, the J call TRBJ1-3; TRBD1 matches at 8 bases. The CDR3 length is 15 residues. Germline V gives CDR1 MDHEN, CDR2 SYDVKM. J lost 4 bases, V lost 7 bases, and 9 bases had no gene match. In DNA, the CDR3 is TGTGCCAGCACCCCCGACAGGGGTTCAGGAAACACCATATATTTT. This gives the protein CASTPDRGSGNTIYF.

This clone was counted a single time. The V call is TRBV5-1, the J call TRBJ1-1; D gene unclear. V gave up 1 base and J gave up 6 bases, with 10 bases separating them. CDR1 SGHRS and CDR2 YFSETQ come from the germline V gene. There are 13 residues in the CDR3. The CDR3 here is CASSLYGSAEAFF. The CDR3 bases are TGCGCCAGCAGCTTGTATGGGAGCGCTGAAGCTTTCTTT. Supplemented by reference TRBV5-1 and TRBJ1-1, the full variable domain reads KAGVTQTPRYLIKTRGQQVTLSCSPISGHRSVSWYQQTPGQGLQFLFEYFSETQRNKGNFPGRFSGRQFSNSRSEMNVSTLELGDSALYLCASSLYGSAEAFFGQGTRLTVV.

The rearrangement joins TRBV5-1 to TRBJ2-7; TRBD2 aligns across 8 bases. The ends lost 2 bases at V and 6 bases at J; junction bases unmatched: 7. Looked up from germline, CDR1 is SGHRS and CDR2 is YFSETQ. This CDR3 is built from 14 residues. The CDR3 is CASSFGYRGGEQYF. The DNA for the CDR3 is TGCGCCAGCAGCTTCGGTTATCGGGGGGGCGAGCAGTACTTC. Full variable domain (remainder filled in from reference TRBV5-1 and TRBJ2-7): KAGVTQTPRYLIKTRGQQVTLSCSPISGHRSVSWYQQTPGQGLQFLFEYFSETQRNKGNFPGRFSGRQFSNSRSEMNVSTLELGDSALYLCASSFGYRGGEQYFGPGTRLTVT.

This chain uses TRBV2 with TRBJ2-5, with a possible D match to TRBD1 (6 bases). The CDR3 extends over 14 amino acids. Trimming left V 5 bases short and J 4 bases short, with 14 bases between. In germline, CDR1 is SNHLY, CDR2 FYNNEI. CDR3 amino acids: CASSYREPPETQYF. The CDR3 nucleotides read TGTGCCAGCAGTTACAGGGAGCCCCCAGAGACCCAGTACTTC. Filled out from reference TRBV2 and TRBJ2-5, the complete variable domain reads EPEVTQTPSHQVTQMGQEVILRCVPISNHLYFYWYRQILGQKVEFLVSFYNNEISEKSEIFDDQFSVERPDGSNFTLKIRSTKLEDSAMYFCASSYREPPETQYFGPGTRLLVL.

V gene TRBV4-1 combines with J gene TRBJ2-7; D is uncertain. Deletions cut 0 bases from V and 3 bases from J, with 21 bases between. The germline gives CDR1 MGHRA, CDR2 YSYEKL. The CDR3 loop spans 18 amino acids. CDR3 residues: CASSQEVNLRQRIYEQYF. The CDR3 bases are TGCGCCAGCAGCCAAGAGGTCAACTTGAGGCAGAGGATCTACGAGCAGTACTTC.

The chain joins TRBV5-1 to TRBJ2-3; 11 nucleotides agree with TRBD2. J gave up 4 bases and V 7 bases, and 11 bases lay outside the gene matches. The CDR3 runs to 16 residues. Germline V gene sequence: CDR1 SGHRS, CDR2 YFSETQ. As DNA, the CDR3 is TGCGCCAGCGGCTCGGGGACTAGCGGAGGGGCAGATACGCAGTATTTT. This translates into CASGSGTSGGADTQYF.

CDR3 sequence reads: CASSSQGVNEKLFF. CDR3 nucleotide sequence: TGTGCCAGCAGCTCACAGGGGGTTAATGAAAAACTGTTTTTT. The chain has TRBV7-2 and TRBJ1-4; 8 bases agree with TRBD1. Germline CDR1 SGHTA, CDR2 FQGNSA. This CDR3 region has 14 residues. V was clipped by 4 bases and J by 4 bases; unmatched bases: 2.

The chain has TRBV30 and TRBJ1-5; D might be TRBD1 (5 bases). Germline CDR1 GTSNPN, CDR2 SVGIG (reference sequence). V was clipped by 7 bases and J by 3 bases, with 13 bases between them. This CDR3 has 13 amino acids. This CDR3 reads CASAIGDNQPQHF. The CDR3 coding sequence is TGTGCCTCCGCAATAGGGGACAATCAGCCCCAGCATTTT.

Concerning this clone: The same CDR3 is also encoded by other DNA sequences in this sample. The chain is built from TRBV3-1 (or the pseudogene TRBV3-2) and TRBJ1-3; D is ambiguous. This CDR3 comprises 15 residues. V dropped 0 bases and J dropped 4 bases, with 10 bases sitting between them. Germline CDR1 is LGHDT and CDR2 is YNNKEL (reference sequence). CDR3 nucleotides: TGTGCCAGCAGCCAAGATCTGGCAGGCGGAAACACCATATATTTT. This codes for CASSQDLAGGNTIYF.

The chain joins TRBV18 to TRBJ2-2; 11 bases line up with TRBD2. Trimming at V came to 3 bases and at J to 1 base, leaving 1 base not matched to a gene. Germline CDR1 is KGHSH and CDR2 is LQKENI. This CDR3 comprises 16 residues. The CDR3 coding sequence is TGTGCCAGCTCACCTACTAGCGGGGGGAACACCGGGGAGCTGTTTTTT. Translation: CASSPTSGGNTGELFF.

This clone was seen a few times. The rearrangement links TRBV30 to TRBJ1-2; 7 positions agree with TRBD1. Germline loops: CDR1 GTSNPN, CDR2 SVGIG (reference sequence). V dropped 5 bases and J dropped 8; count of bases not matched to a gene: 11. There are 13 residues in the CDR3. CDR3 region: CAWSRDRPVGYTF. The CDR3 region has the DNA TGTGCCTGGTCACGGGACAGACCCGTCGGCTACACCTTC.

This chain links TRBV19 with TRBJ1-5; 7 bases are shared with TRBD1. CDR3 size: 15 residues. In germline, CDR1 is LNHDA, CDR2 SQIVND (reference sequence). Trimming took 1 base from V and 4 from J; bases not matched to a gene: 4. CDR3 sequence reads: CASSIGAQGNQPQHF. Written as DNA, the CDR3 is TGTGCCAGTAGTATAGGGGCACAGGGGAATCAGCCCCAGCATTTT.

The V and J genes are TRBV7-9 and TRBJ2-7; no definite D call. CDR1 and CDR2 (germline): SEHNR, FQNEAQ (reference sequence). The CDR3 runs 13 residues. Trimming shortened V by 1 base and J by 7 bases, and 11 bases separated the two germline ends. The CDR3 DNA reads as TGTGCCAGCAGCTTAGGTTCCGCAGTTGAGCAGTACTTC. Encoded protein: CASSLGSAVEQYF.

This chain links TRBV7-9 with TRBJ2-3; D may be TRBD2 (5 bases). The CDR3 is 15 amino acids. Trimming took off 5 bases at V and 0 bases at J, with 12 bases between the two ends. The germline gives CDR1 SEHNR, CDR2 FQNEAQ (reference sequence). The CDR3 DNA reads as TGTGCCAGCAGCCCCGGCCAGCGGAGCACAGATACGCAGTATTTT. Encoded protein: CASSPGQRSTDTQYF.

Here the CDR3 reads CAISESRGSPNYGYTF. CDR3 nucleotides: TGTGCCATCAGTGAGTCTAGGGGCAGTCCCAACTATGGCTACACCTTC. The chain recombines TRBV10-3 with TRBJ1-2; D is perhaps TRBD1 (5 bases). This CDR3 has 16 residues. CDR1 is ENHRY, CDR2 SYGVKD, per germline. Trimming shortened V by 0 bases and J by 2 bases, and 13 bases separated the two germline ends.